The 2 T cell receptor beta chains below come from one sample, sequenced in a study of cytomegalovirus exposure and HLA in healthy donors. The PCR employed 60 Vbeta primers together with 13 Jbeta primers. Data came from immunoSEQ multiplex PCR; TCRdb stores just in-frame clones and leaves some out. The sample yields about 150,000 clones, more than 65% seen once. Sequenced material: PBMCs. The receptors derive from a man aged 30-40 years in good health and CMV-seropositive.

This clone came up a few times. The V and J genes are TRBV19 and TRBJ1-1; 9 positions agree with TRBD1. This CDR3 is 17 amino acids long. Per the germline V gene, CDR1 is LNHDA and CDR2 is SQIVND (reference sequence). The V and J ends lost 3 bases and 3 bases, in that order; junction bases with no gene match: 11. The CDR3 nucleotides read TGTGCCAGTAGTATCTTACCGGGACAGGGTAAACACACTGAAGCTTTCTTT. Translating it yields CASSILPGQGKHTEAFF.

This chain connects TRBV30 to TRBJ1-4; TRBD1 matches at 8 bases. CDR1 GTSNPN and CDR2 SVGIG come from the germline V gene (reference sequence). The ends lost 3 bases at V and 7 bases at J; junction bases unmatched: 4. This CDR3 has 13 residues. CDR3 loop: CAWRGTGVEKLFF. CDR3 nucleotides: TGTGCCTGGAGGGGGACAGGCGTTGAAAAACTGTTTTTT.